This T cell receptor beta chain was recovered during a study of shared clonotypes between healthy human individuals. Study details: Ranging from 18 to 49 in age, donors were two women and a few men.

Sequenced by immunoSEQ multiplex PCR; TCRdb stores in-frame clones only, minus some. The sample lists 2 million to 2.5 million clones; around 95% were seen once. This CDR3 region has 17 residues. J gave up 9 bases and V 1 base, and 17 bases lay outside the gene matches. From germline, CDR1 is GTSNPN and CDR2 SVGIG (reference sequence). The sequence was obtained from a man between 18 and 29 years old in good health. The gene calls are TRBV30 and TRBJ2-1; 8 nucleotides align to TRBD2. Specimen: naive CD4+ T cells sorted from blood. Subset given: CD45RA+ positively selected. In nucleotides, the CDR3 is TGTGCCTGGAGTGCAAAATCCGGGACTAGATATGCCGGTGAGCAGTTCTTC. It yields the protein CAWSAKSGTRYAGEQFF.